This T cell receptor (beta chain) derives from a study of T cells in localized non-small cell lung cancer. Assay: immunoSEQ multiplex PCR; the TCRdb copy retains only in-frame clones and omits some. This sample yields tens of thousands of clones, of which approximately 89% are seen a single time; roughly 9% belongs to the top ten. The source is a woman aged 35 to 70 with stage III lung adenocarcinoma. The specimen comprised peripheral blood mononuclear cells, sampled before any cancer treatment.

CDR3 protein: CASREQGASNQPQHF. The DNA for the CDR3 is TGTGCCAGCAGGGAACAGGGCGCTAGCAATCAGCCCCAGCATTTT. J is TRBJ1-5 and V is TRBV6-1; tentatively, D is TRBD1 (6 bases). The V gene lost 6 bases and the J gene lost 0 bases, with 12 bases spanning the gap. The V gene's germline CDR1 is MNHNS and CDR2 SASEGT. This CDR3 contains 15 residues.